These 32 T cell receptor beta chains came from one sample sequenced in a study of cytomegalovirus exposure and HLA in healthy donors. In the PCR, 60 Vbeta and 13 Jbeta primers were used. The repertoire was sequenced with immunoSEQ multiplex PCR; TCRdb's copy has only in-frame clones and lacks some. The table records tens of thousands of clones, roughly 77% of them present only once. Source material: PBMCs. These receptors originate from a middle-aged woman in good health and CMV-seropositive.

V gene TRBV6-6 combines with J gene TRBJ2-5; 10 bases match TRBD2. The DNA end is more similar to TRBJ2-7, so the J call may be wrong. The CDR3 runs 15 residues. The germline V gene encodes CDR1 MNHNY and CDR2 SVGAGI (reference sequence). CDR3 protein: CASSWERGGRNEQYF. For the CDR3, the DNA is TGTGCCAGCAGTTGGGAGCGGGGGGGCCGCAACGAGCAGTACTTC.

This clone came up once. This chain links TRBV7-3 with TRBJ2-3; weak D call: TRBD2 (5 bases). Germline V gene data show CDR1 as SGHTA and CDR2 as FQGTGA. V lost 4 bases, J lost 6 bases, and 11 bases lay in between. This CDR3 region has 13 residues. The CDR3, as DNA: TGTGCCAGCAGCTGGGCCAAGCGGGATACGCAGTATTTT. Translating it yields CASSWAKRDTQYF.

This clone was found a few times. The chain employs TRBV9 and TRBJ2-1; 7 positions agree with TRBD1. The junction had 10 bases not matched to a gene; V was cut back by 3 bases and J by 4 bases. The CDR3 consists of 16 residues. Germline V gives CDR1 SGDLS, CDR2 YYNGEE. CDR3 residues: CASSAEDRVLYNEQFF. In DNA form, the CDR3 reads TGTGCCAGCAGCGCAGAAGACAGGGTGCTATACAATGAGCAGTTCTTC. The whole variable domain, remainder taken from reference TRBV9 and TRBJ2-1, is DSGVTQTPKHLITATGQRVTLRCSPRSGDLSVYWYQQSLDQGLQFLIQYYNGEERAKGNILERFSAQQFPDLHSELNLSSLELGDSALYFCASSAEDRVLYNEQFFGPGTRLTVL.

The J gene is TRBJ1-1, the V gene TRBV5-1; unclear D gene. Trimming took off 0 bases at V and 4 bases at J, with 7 bases between the two ends. CDR3 length: 13 residues. CDR1 is SGHRS, CDR2 YFSETQ, per germline. CDR3 in DNA: TGCGCCAGCAGCTTGGGAACCGGCACTGAAGCTTTCTTT. Translating gives CASSLGTGTEAFF.

The rearrangement uses TRBV9 and TRBJ2-2, with D hard to call. The V end lost 0 bases, the J end lost 6 bases, and 12 bases lay between the germline ends. Germline loops: CDR1 SGDLS, CDR2 YYNGEE. The CDR3 is 15 residues long. The CDR3 sequence is CASSVGAGRPGELFF. The CDR3 DNA follows: TGTGCCAGCAGCGTAGGGGCCGGCCGGCCCGGGGAGCTGTTTTTT.

V is TRBV5-8 and J is TRBJ2-1, with 10 nucleotides matching TRBD2. The CDR3 is 15 residues long. Per germline, CDR1 SGHTS and CDR2 YDEGEE. The junction had 3 bases not matched to a gene; V was cut back by 4 bases and J by 2 bases. CDR3 region: CASSASGGTYNEQFF. The CDR3 DNA sequence: TGTGCCAGCAGCGCTAGCGGGGGTACCTACAATGAGCAGTTCTTC.

The gene calls are TRBV28 and TRBJ2-4, with 7 bases matching TRBD2. V trimming: 6 bases; J trimming: 2 bases; junction bases outside the gene matches: 4. The CDR3 contains 14 residues. Germline CDR1 MDHEN, CDR2 SYDVKM. The CDR3 spells CASRPGGTKNIQYF. Written as DNA, the CDR3 is TGTGCCAGCAGGCCCGGGGGGACCAAAAACATTCAGTACTTC.

The CDR3 coding sequence is TGCGCCAGCAGCCAACCGGGACAGAGAAACTATGGCTACACCTTC. Its protein is CASSQPGQRNYGYTF. The rearrangement joins TRBV4-1 to TRBJ1-2; 7 bases line up with TRBD1. The V and J ends lost 2 bases and 2 bases, in that order; junction bases with no gene match: 5. The germline gives CDR1 MGHRA, CDR2 YSYEKL. CDR3 length: 15 residues.

The chain couples TRBV4-1 to TRBJ2-5; the D gene is possibly TRBD1 (5 bases). The V and J ends lost 1 base and 4 bases respectively, with 13 bases between them. In germline, CDR1 is MGHRA, CDR2 YSYEKL. The CDR3 runs to 15 residues. The CDR3 nucleotides read TGCGCCAGCAGCCAAGTTCTTGGGGCCCGAGAGACCCAGTACTTC. Its protein product is CASSQVLGARETQYF.

Note on this clone: One end of the junction varies from germline; a read error may be responsible. This chain links TRBV7-9 with TRBJ1-2; unclear D gene. The CDR3 is made up of 12 amino acids. The V gene's germline CDR1 is SEHNR and CDR2 FQNEAQ (reference sequence). The CDR3: CSSSSRGNGYTF. CDR3 nucleotides: TGTTCCAGCAGCTCACGAGGGAATGGCTACACCTTC.

The rearrangement uses TRBV7-2 and TRBJ1-4; no definite D call. V lost 5 bases, J lost 2 bases, and 9 bases lay in between. Germline assignment: CDR1 SGHTA and CDR2 FQGNSA. The CDR3 runs 14 residues. In DNA, the CDR3 is TGTGCCAGCAGCCCAGGACTGACTAATGAAAAACTGTTTTTT. This gives the protein CASSPGLTNEKLFF. Based on the CDR3 plus reference TRBV7-2 and TRBJ1-4, the full variable domain is GAGVSQSPSNKVTEKGKDVELRCDPISGHTALYWYRQSLGQGLEFLIYFQGNSAPDKSGLPSDRFSAERTGGSVSTLTIQRTQQEDSAVYLCASSPGLTNEKLFFGSGTQLSVL.

V gene TRBV27 combines with J gene TRBJ2-3; 8 bases line up with TRBD2. V lost 2 bases, J lost 6 bases, and 7 bases stayed unmatched. In germline, CDR1 is MNHEY, CDR2 SMNVEV (reference sequence). The CDR3 is 15 amino acids. The CDR3 loop is CASSLRRGVLDTQYF. Here the CDR3 DNA reads TGTGCCAGCAGTTTACGGCGGGGGGTCTTGGATACGCAGTATTTT.

The chain couples TRBV5-1 to TRBJ1-5, with TRBD1 matching 8 bases. Trimming removed 7 bases from V and 2 bases from J; junction bases left unmatched: 8. CDR1 and CDR2 from the germline V gene are SGHRS and YFSETQ. The CDR3 is 15 residues long. The CDR3 region is CASRLGTGGNQPQHF. CDR3 in DNA: TGCGCCAGCCGCCTCGGGACAGGAGGCAATCAGCCCCAGCATTTT.

This rearrangement joins TRBV18 to TRBJ1-2; TRBD1 is a possible D gene (5 bases). Germline assignment: CDR1 KGHSH and CDR2 LQKENI. The CDR3 covers 16 residues. Trimming took 3 bases from V and 6 from J, leaving 20 bases between them. The CDR3 protein is CASSPEGAASYNGYTF. The CDR3, as DNA: TGTGCCAGCTCACCCGAAGGGGCGGCGAGTTATAATGGCTACACCTTC.

The V and J genes are TRBV29-1 and TRBJ2-7; a weak D match, TRBD1 (6 bases). Germline lookup yields CDR1 SQVTM and CDR2 ANQGSEA. The CDR3 has 14 amino acids. Trimming shortened V by 6 bases and J by 0 bases, and 15 bases separated the two germline ends. The CDR3 reads CSVKTGQNSYEQYF. CDR3 DNA sequence: TGCAGCGTCAAGACAGGACAGAACTCCTACGAGCAGTACTTC.

The gene calls are TRBV19 and TRBJ1-1; maybe TRBD1 (5 bases). Trimming removed 3 bases from V and 2 bases from J, with 13 bases in between. Germline CDR1 LNHDA, CDR2 SQIVND (reference sequence). CDR3 length: 15 amino acids. The CDR3 is CASSMAGRGNTEAFF. The CDR3 nucleotides read TGTGCCAGTAGTATGGCAGGGAGGGGAAACACTGAAGCTTTCTTT.

The rearrangement links TRBV2 to TRBJ2-1; D unclear. The CDR3 length is 13 residues. Germline lookup yields CDR1 SNHLY and CDR2 FYNNEI. V was shortened by 2 bases and J by 4 bases, with 6 bases between the two germline ends. This CDR3 is CASSELSYNEQFF. CDR3 nucleotides: TGTGCCAGCAGTGAACTATCTTACAATGAGCAGTTCTTC.

This clone was seen a handful of times. The chain uses TRBV30 and TRBJ1-2, with no clear D. V lost 4 bases, J lost 0 bases, and 9 bases lay in between. This CDR3 contains 13 residues. Germline CDR1 reads GTSNPN; CDR2 reads SVGIG (reference sequence). The CDR3 spells CAWNQDSNYGYTF. The CDR3 DNA reads TGTGCCTGGAACCAGGATTCTAACTATGGCTACACCTTC.

This clone was observed a handful of times. The J gene is TRBJ2-6, the V gene TRBV14, with D maybe TRBD2 (5 bases). Germline CDR1 and CDR2: SGHDN and FVKESK. V dropped 4 bases and J dropped 0 bases, with 13 bases sitting between them. CDR3 length: 17 residues. The CDR3 spells CASSRRREFSGANVLTF. The CDR3 region has the DNA TGTGCCAGCAGCCGCCGAAGGGAGTTCTCTGGGGCCAACGTCCTGACTTTC.

The J gene is TRBJ1-1, the V gene TRBV9; D gene uncertain. V was cut by 0 bases and J by 5 bases, with 14 bases left in between. The CDR3 is 15 residues long. Germline V gene sequence: CDR1 SGDLS, CDR2 YYNGEE. In DNA, the CDR3 is TGTGCCAGCAGCGTAGCTGTTGGAAGAGCGACTGAAGCTTTCTTT. Amino acids: CASSVAVGRATEAFF. The full variable domain, with the rest looked up from reference TRBV9 and TRBJ1-1, is DSGVTQTPKHLITATGQRVTLRCSPRSGDLSVYWYQQSLDQGLQFLIQYYNGEERAKGNILERFSAQQFPDLHSELNLSSLELGDSALYFCASSVAVGRATEAFFGQGTRLTVV.

This chain connects TRBV9 to TRBJ2-1; D is possibly TRBD2 (5 bases). Trimming shortened V by 3 bases and J by 3 bases, and 13 bases separated the two germline ends. CDR3 size: 15 residues. Per the germline V gene, CDR1 is SGDLS and CDR2 is YYNGEE. CDR3 sequence reads: CASSGLGGLYNEQFF. CDR3 nucleotides: TGTGCCAGCAGCGGCTTAGGAGGTCTCTACAATGAGCAGTTCTTC.

About this clone: Other DNA sequences from this sample encode an identical CDR3 as well. The chain uses TRBV2 and TRBJ2-2, with 8 bases matching TRBD1. The J segment lost 0 bases and the V segment lost 6 bases, leaving 6 bases of the junction unmatched. This CDR3 contains 16 residues. Germline V gene sequence: CDR1 SNHLY, CDR2 FYNNEI. This CDR3 reads CASSVGTGSNTGELFF. DNA of the CDR3: TGTGCCAGCAGCGTCGGGACAGGCTCGAACACCGGGGAGCTGTTTTTT. Complete variable domain (other parts from reference TRBV2 and TRBJ2-2): EPEVTQTPSHQVTQMGQEVILRCVPISNHLYFYWYRQILGQKVEFLVSFYNNEISEKSEIFDDQFSVERPDGSNFTLKIRSTKLEDSAMYFCASSVGTGSNTGELFFGEGSRLTVL.

This chain links TRBV4-2 with TRBJ2-3; 10 nucleotides align to TRBD1. The J segment lost 4 bases and the V segment lost 4 bases, leaving 11 bases of the junction unmatched. Looked up from germline, CDR1 is LGHNA and CDR2 is YNFKEQ. This CDR3 has 17 residues. CDR3 residues: CASSRPSRDRGPDTQYF. The CDR3 DNA reads as TGTGCCAGCAGCCGCCCGAGCAGGGACAGGGGCCCAGATACGCAGTATTTT.

The chain carries TRBV19 and TRBJ2-7; 7 nucleotides align to TRBD1. CDR3 size: 11 residues. J gave up 4 bases and V 9 bases, and 3 bases lay outside the gene matches. Germline V CDR1 and CDR2: LNHDA, SQIVND (reference sequence). The CDR3 DNA is TGTGCCAGCTCACAGGGGTACGAGCAGTACTTC. Protein sequence: CASSQGYEQYF. Looking up the rest from reference TRBV19 and TRBJ2-7 gives the full variable domain: DGGITQSPKYLFRKEGQNVTLSCEQNLNHDAMYWYRQDPGQGLRLIYYSQIVNDFQKGDIAEGYSVSREKKESFPLTVTSAQKNPTAFYLCASSQGYEQYFGPGTRLTVT.

The V and J genes are TRBV19 and TRBJ2-7; 9 bases line up with TRBD1. The CDR3 is made up of 17 amino acids. CDR1 LNHDA and CDR2 SQIVND come from the germline V gene (reference sequence). V was pared by 5 bases and J by 0 bases, with 11 bases of the junction left unmatched. The CDR3 DNA follows: TGTGCCAGTAGTCGGGGACAGGGTGCGTACCTCTCCTACGAGCAGTACTTC. This sequence encodes CASSRGQGAYLSYEQYF. Drawing the rest from reference TRBV19 and TRBJ2-7, the complete variable domain is DGGITQSPKYLFRKEGQNVTLSCEQNLNHDAMYWYRQDPGQGLRLIYYSQIVNDFQKGDIAEGYSVSREKKESFPLTVTSAQKNPTAFYLCASSRGQGAYLSYEQYFGPGTRLTVT.

J is TRBJ2-5 and V is TRBV2, with D unresolved. Trimming cost V 4 bases and J 1 base, with 10 bases left between them. This CDR3 has 14 residues. The germline CDR1 and CDR2 sequences are SNHLY and FYNNEI. In DNA, the CDR3 is TGTGCCAGCAGTGTTGGCAGGCGCCAAGAGACCCAGTACTTC. This encodes CASSVGRRQETQYF. Full variable domain (missing parts from reference TRBV2 and TRBJ2-5): EPEVTQTPSHQVTQMGQEVILRCVPISNHLYFYWYRQILGQKVEFLVSFYNNEISEKSEIFDDQFSVERPDGSNFTLKIRSTKLEDSAMYFCASSVGRRQETQYFGPGTRLLVL.

This clone was recorded once. The rearrangement uses TRBV4-1 and TRBJ1-2; D ambiguous. Germline V gives CDR1 MGHRA, CDR2 YSYEKL. V lost 2 bases, J lost 2 bases, and 12 bases lay in between. The length of the CDR3 is 15 residues. The CDR3 loop is CASSQWASQNYGYTF. For the CDR3, the DNA is TGCGCCAGCAGCCAATGGGCCAGCCAGAACTATGGCTACACCTTC.

The chain joins TRBV10-2 to TRBJ1-1; no clear D. The V and J ends lost 5 bases and 1 base respectively, with 8 bases between them. Germline V gene sequence: CDR1 WSHSY, CDR2 SAAADI. The CDR3 runs 13 residues. CDR3 DNA: TGCGCCAGCAGTTTCGAGGGGAACACTGAAGCTTTCTTT. Protein product: CASSFEGNTEAFF.

The chain joins TRBV7-9 to TRBJ2-7; a possible D gene is TRBD1 (5 bases). The CDR3 is 15 residues long. The V and J ends lost 5 bases and 0 bases respectively, with 14 bases between them. Germline V lookup: CDR1 SEHNR, CDR2 FQNEAQ (reference sequence). The chain's CDR3 is CASSKGQGSSYEQYF. CDR3 DNA: TGTGCCAGCAGCAAAGGGCAGGGCAGCTCCTACGAGCAGTACTTC.

This clone was found once. The chain combines TRBV27 with TRBJ1-1; no reliable D call. The CDR3 has 13 amino acids. Trimming cost V 5 bases and J 0 bases, with 7 bases left between them. In germline, CDR1 is MNHEY, CDR2 SMNVEV (reference sequence). The CDR3 sequence is CASSLYMNTEAFF. The CDR3 region has the DNA TGTGCCAGCAGTCTATACATGAACACTGAAGCTTTCTTT.

Comments on this clone: One end of the junction is discordant with germline, which a read error may explain. The V and J genes are TRBV7-9 and TRBJ1-2; TRBD1 aligns across 10 bases. This CDR3 has 17 amino acids. The V gene's germline CDR1 is SEHNR and CDR2 FQNEAQ (reference sequence). CDR3 bases: TGTTCCAGCAGCTTCTTCCCCCTGGACAGGGGGTCAGTCGGCTACACCTTC. Its translation: CSSSFFPLDRGSVGYTF. The complete variable domain, with remaining parts taken from reference TRBV7-9 and TRBJ1-2, reads DTGVSQNPRHKITKRGQNVTFRCDPISEHNRLYWYRQTLGQGPEFLTYFQNEAQLEKSRLLSDRFSAERPKGSFSTLEIQRTEQGDSAMYLCSSSFFPLDRGSVGYTFGSGTRLTVV.

This clone was observed a handful of times. The V call is TRBV7-9, the J call TRBJ1-1; the match to TRBD1 covers 7 bases. This CDR3 contains 14 residues. CDR1 and CDR2 from the germline V gene are SEHNR and FQNEAQ (reference sequence). Trimming took 5 bases from V and 2 from J; bases not matched to a gene: 5. CDR3 loop: CASSPGQTNTEAFF. As DNA, the CDR3 is TGTGCCAGCAGCCCGGGACAGACTAACACTGAAGCTTTCTTT.